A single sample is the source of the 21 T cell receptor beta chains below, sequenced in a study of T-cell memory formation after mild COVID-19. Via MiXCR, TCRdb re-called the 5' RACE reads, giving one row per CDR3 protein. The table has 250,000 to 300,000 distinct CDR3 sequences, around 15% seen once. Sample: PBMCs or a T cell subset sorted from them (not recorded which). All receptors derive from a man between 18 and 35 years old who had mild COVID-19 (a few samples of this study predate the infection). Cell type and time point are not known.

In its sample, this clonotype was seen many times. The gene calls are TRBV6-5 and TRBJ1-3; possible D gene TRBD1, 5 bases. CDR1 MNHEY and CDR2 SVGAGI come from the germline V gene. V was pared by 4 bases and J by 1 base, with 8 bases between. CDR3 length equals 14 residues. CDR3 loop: CASSLEGSGNTIYF. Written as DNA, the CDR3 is TGTGCCAGCAGTTTGGAGGGGTCTGGAAACACCATATATTTT.

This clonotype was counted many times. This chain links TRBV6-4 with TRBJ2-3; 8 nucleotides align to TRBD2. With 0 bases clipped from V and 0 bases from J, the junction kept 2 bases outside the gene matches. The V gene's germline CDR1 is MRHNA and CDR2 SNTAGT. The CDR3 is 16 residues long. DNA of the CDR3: TGTGCCAGCAGTGACTCGGCTAGCGGGAGCACAGATACGCAGTATTTT. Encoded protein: CASSDSASGSTDTQYF.

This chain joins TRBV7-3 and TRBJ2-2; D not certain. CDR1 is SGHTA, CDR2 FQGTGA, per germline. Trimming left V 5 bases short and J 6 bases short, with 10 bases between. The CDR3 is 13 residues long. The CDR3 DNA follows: TGTGCCAGCAGCGAGACCGCCCCCGGGGAGCTGTTTTTT. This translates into CASSETAPGELFF. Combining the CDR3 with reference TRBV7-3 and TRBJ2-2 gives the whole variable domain GAGVSQTPSNKVTEKGKYVELRCDPISGHTALYWYRQSLGQGPEFLIYFQGTGAADDSGLPNDRFFAVRPEGSVSTLKIQRTERGDSAVYLCASSETAPGELFFGEGSRLTVL.

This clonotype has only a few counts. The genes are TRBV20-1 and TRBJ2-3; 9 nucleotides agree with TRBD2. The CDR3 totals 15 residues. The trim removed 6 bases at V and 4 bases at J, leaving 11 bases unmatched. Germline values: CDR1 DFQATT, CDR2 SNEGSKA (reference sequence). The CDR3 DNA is TGCAGTGCGAGCCAGGGCGGGGGGGCGGCAGATACGCAGTATTTT. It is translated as CSASQGGGAADTQYF.

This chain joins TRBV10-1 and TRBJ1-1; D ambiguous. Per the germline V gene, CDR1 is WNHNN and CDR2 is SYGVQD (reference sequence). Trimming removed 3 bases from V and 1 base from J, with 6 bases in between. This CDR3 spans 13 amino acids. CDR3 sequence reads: CASSDSRNTEAFF. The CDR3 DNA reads TGCGCCAGCAGTGACTCGAGGAACACTGAAGCTTTCTTT.

In DNA, the CDR3 is TGTGCCAGCAGCTTAGACCGTTTCCCACCCCTCCACTTT. Translating gives CASSLDRFPPLHF. The chain combines TRBV7-2 with TRBJ1-6; D is undetermined. Trimming took 1 base from V and 11 from J, leaving 9 bases between them. CDR3 length: 13 residues. Germline CDR1 is SGHTA and CDR2 is FQGNSA. Based on the CDR3 plus reference TRBV7-2 and TRBJ1-6, the full variable domain is GAGVSQSPSNKVTEKGKDVELRCDPISGHTALYWYRQSLGQGLEFLIYFQGNSAPDKSGLPSDRFSAERTGGSVSTLTIQRTQQEDSAVYLCASSLDRFPPLHFGNGTRLTVT.

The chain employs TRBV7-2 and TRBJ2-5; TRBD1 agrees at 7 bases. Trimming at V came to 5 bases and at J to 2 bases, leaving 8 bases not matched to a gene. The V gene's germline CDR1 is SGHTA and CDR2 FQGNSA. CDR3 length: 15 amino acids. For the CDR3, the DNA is TGTGCCAGCAGCCTAGAGGGGACAGTACAAGAGACCCAGTACTTC. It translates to CASSLEGTVQETQYF.

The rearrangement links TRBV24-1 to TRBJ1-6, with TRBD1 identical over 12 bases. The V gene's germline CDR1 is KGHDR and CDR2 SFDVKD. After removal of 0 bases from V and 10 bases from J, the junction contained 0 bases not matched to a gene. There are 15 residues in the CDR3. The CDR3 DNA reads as TGTGCCACCAGTGATTTGGGGACAGGGGGCTCACCCCTCCACTTT. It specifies CATSDLGTGGSPLHF.

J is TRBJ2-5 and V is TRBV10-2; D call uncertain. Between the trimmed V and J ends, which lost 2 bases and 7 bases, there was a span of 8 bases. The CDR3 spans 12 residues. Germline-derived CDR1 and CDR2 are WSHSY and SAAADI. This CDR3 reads CASSEAGGTQYF. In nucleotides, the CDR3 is TGCGCCAGCAGTGAGGCCGGCGGGACCCAGTACTTC.

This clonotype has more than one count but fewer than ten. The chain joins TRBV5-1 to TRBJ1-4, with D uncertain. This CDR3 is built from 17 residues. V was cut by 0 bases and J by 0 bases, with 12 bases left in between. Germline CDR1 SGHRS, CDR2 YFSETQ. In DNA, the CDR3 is TGCGCCAGCAGCTTGGCCTTCGGAACCGCAACTAATGAAAAACTGTTTTTT. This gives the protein CASSLAFGTATNEKLFF.

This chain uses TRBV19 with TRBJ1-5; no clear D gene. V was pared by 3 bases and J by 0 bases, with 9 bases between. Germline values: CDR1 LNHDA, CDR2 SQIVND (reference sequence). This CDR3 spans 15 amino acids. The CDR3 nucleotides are TGTGCCAGTAGTATCCGCGGAGATAGCAATCAGCCCCAGCATTTT. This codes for CASSIRGDSNQPQHF. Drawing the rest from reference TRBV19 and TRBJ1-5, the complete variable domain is DGGITQSPKYLFRKEGQNVTLSCEQNLNHDAMYWYRQDPGQGLRLIYYSQIVNDFQKGDIAEGYSVSREKKESFPLTVTSAQKNPTAFYLCASSIRGDSNQPQHFGDGTRLSIL.

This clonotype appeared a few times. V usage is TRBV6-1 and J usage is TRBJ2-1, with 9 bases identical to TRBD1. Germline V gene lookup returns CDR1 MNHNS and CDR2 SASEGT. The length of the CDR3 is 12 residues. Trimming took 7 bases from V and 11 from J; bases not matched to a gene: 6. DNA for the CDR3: TGTGCCAGCATTAAGACAGGGGGGAAGCAGTTCTTC. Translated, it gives CASIKTGGKQFF.

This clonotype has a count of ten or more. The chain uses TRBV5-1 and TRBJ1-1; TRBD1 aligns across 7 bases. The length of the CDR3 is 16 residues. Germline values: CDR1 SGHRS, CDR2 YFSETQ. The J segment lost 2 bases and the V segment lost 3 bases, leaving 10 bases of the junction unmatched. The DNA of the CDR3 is TGCGCCAGCAGCTCAACCCCGGGACAGCCAAACACTGAAGCTTTCTTT. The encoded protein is CASSSTPGQPNTEAFF.

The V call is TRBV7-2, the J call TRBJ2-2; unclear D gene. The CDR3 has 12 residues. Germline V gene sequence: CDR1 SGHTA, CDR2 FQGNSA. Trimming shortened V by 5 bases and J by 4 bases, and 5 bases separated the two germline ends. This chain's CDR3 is CASSKRTGELFF. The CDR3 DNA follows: TGTGCCAGCAGCAAACGCACCGGGGAGCTGTTTTTT. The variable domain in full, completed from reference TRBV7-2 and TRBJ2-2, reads GAGVSQSPSNKVTEKGKDVELRCDPISGHTALYWYRQSLGQGLEFLIYFQGNSAPDKSGLPSDRFSAERTGGSVSTLTIQRTQQEDSAVYLCASSKRTGELFFGEGSRLTVL.

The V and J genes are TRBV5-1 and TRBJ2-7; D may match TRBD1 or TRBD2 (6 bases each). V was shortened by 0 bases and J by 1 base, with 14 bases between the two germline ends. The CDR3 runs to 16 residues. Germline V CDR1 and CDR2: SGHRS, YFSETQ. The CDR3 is CASSLAGGQLSYEQYF. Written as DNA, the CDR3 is TGCGCCAGCAGCTTGGCTGGGGGGCAACTATCCTACGAGCAGTACTTC.

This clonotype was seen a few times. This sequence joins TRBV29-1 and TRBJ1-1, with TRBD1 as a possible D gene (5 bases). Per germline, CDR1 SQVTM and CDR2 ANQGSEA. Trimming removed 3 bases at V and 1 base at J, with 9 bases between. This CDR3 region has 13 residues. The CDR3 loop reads CSVDKGKNTEAFF. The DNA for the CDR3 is TGCAGCGTTGATAAGGGGAAGAACACTGAAGCTTTCTTT.

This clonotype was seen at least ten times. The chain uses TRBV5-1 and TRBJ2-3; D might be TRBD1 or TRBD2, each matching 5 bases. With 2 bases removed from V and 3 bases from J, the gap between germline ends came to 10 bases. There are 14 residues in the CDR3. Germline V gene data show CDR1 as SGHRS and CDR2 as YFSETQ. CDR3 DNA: TGCGCCAGCAGCTTCGGGGCTGCAACAGATACGCAGTATTTT. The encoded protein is CASSFGAATDTQYF.

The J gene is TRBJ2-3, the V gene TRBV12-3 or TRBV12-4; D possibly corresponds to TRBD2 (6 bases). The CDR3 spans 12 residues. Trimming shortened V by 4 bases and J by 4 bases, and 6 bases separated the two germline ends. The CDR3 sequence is CASSWDSDTQYF. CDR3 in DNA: TGTGCCAGCAGTTGGGACTCAGATACGCAGTATTTT.

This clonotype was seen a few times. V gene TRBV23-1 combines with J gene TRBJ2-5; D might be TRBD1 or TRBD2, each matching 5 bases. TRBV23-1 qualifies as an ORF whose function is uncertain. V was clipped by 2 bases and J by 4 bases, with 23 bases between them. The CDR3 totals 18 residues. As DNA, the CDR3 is TGCGCCAGCAGTCAAGAGTGGGGGAGAGGGGATTGCATAGAGACCCAGTACTTC. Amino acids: CASSQEWGRGDCIETQYF.

CDR3 residues: CASSSMISAEAFF. The CDR3 nucleotides read TGTGCCAGCAGCTCCATGATTAGCGCTGAAGCTTTCTTT. This chain uses TRBV5-5 with TRBJ1-1; the D is unclear. The CDR3 is 13 amino acids. Trimming removed 3 bases from V and 6 bases from J, with 12 bases in between. In germline, CDR1 is SGHKS, CDR2 YYEKEE (reference sequence).

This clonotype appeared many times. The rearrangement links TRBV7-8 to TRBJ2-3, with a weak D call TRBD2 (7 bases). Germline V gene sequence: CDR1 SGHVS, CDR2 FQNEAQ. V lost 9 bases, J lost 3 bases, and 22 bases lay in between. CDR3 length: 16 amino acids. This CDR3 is CASSGGLAALTDTQYF. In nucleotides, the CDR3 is TGTGCCAGTTCGGGGGGCCTAGCGGCCCTAACAGATACGCAGTATTTT.